The 9 T cell receptor beta chains presented below share a single source sample, sequenced in a study of blood T cell repertoires in COVID-19. Method: immunoSEQ multiplex PCR; TCRdb's copy keeps in-frame clones and lacks some. The profile shows around 270,000 clones, about 85% of them singletons. Material for sequencing was peripheral blood. The receptors were sampled from a human donor with COVID-19, enrolled during active disease. The donor label of this sample is uncertain.

This sequence joins TRBV5-1 and TRBJ2-1; D is undetermined. V was trimmed by 0 bases and J by 5 bases, leaving 6 bases between them. Per germline, CDR1 SGHRS and CDR2 YFSETQ. This CDR3 contains 13 residues. CDR3 amino acids: CASSLDRNNEQFF. The CDR3 coding sequence is TGCGCCAGCAGCTTGGACAGAAACAATGAGCAGTTCTTC.

The CDR3 is CASSLPTDKTQETQYF. The CDR3 nucleotides read TGTGCCAGCAGCCTACCTACAGATAAAACCCAAGAGACCCAGTACTTC. The chain joins TRBV11-2 to TRBJ2-5; D is unresolved. The germline CDR1 and CDR2 sequences are SGHAT and FQNNGV. The CDR3 has 16 amino acids. V lost 5 bases and J lost 1, with 17 bases in between.

The V and J genes are TRBV15 and TRBJ1-2; a weak D match, TRBD1 (6 bases). Germline lookup yields CDR1 LNHNV and CDR2 YYDKDF (reference sequence). Trimming took 0 bases from V and 4 from J, leaving 12 bases between them. The CDR3 runs to 15 residues. The DNA of the CDR3 is TGTGCCACCAGCAGAGATCCCCAGGGGAGCTATGGCTACACCTTC. It codes for CATSRDPQGSYGYTF.

The genes are TRBV6-1 and TRBJ1-5; tentative D call: TRBD1 (6 bases). Germline V gene data show CDR1 as MNHNS and CDR2 as SASEGT. V was shortened by 2 bases and J by 5 bases, with 10 bases between the two germline ends. The CDR3 is 14 amino acids. The CDR3 loop is CASSETGRDQPQHF. CDR3 bases: TGTGCCAGCAGTGAAACAGGGAGGGATCAGCCCCAGCATTTT.

This clone was observed a few times. The V gene is TRBV9, the J gene TRBJ2-5, with TRBD2 matching over 11 bases. CDR3 length: 16 amino acids. Trimming took 3 bases from V and 2 from J; bases not matched to a gene: 6. Germline loops: CDR1 SGDLS, CDR2 YYNGEE. CDR3 loop: CASSARRLAGQETQYF. The CDR3 nucleotides read TGTGCCAGCAGCGCCCGCCGACTAGCGGGGCAAGAGACCCAGTACTTC.

The CDR3 DNA is TGTGCCAGCAGCCCCCCCGGGGGGCGGAACACTGAAGCTTTCTTT. Residues: CASSPPGGRNTEAFF. The rearrangement links TRBV7-9 to TRBJ1-1; tentative D call: TRBD1 (6 bases). CDR3 length equals 15 residues. Between the trimmed V and J ends, which lost 5 bases and 1 base, there was a span of 14 bases. Germline V gene sequence: CDR1 SEHNR, CDR2 FQNEAQ (reference sequence).

The chain combines TRBV9 with TRBJ2-7; 11 nucleotides align to TRBD2. From germline, CDR1 is SGDLS and CDR2 YYNGEE. V gave up 3 bases and J gave up 7 bases; unmatched junction bases: 18. The CDR3 spans 18 residues. The CDR3 bases are TGTGCCAGCAGCGCCCAGCCTAGCGGGGGGACCCTAGGAGGGGAGCAGTACTTC. Amino acid sequence: CASSAQPSGGTLGGEQYF.

This clone has more than one count but fewer than ten. The J gene is TRBJ1-6, the V gene TRBV27; D possibly corresponds to TRBD1 (5 bases). Germline CDR1 is MNHEY and CDR2 is SMNVEV (reference sequence). The CDR3 consists of 16 residues. V shed 0 bases and J shed 10 bases, with 16 bases lying between them. CDR3 nucleotides: TGTGCCAGCAGTTTATCTTTGGGTCAGGGATACTCACCCCTCCACTTT. Amino acids: CASSLSLGQGYSPLHF.

The chain has TRBV5-1 and TRBJ2-3; a possible D gene is TRBD2 (6 bases). This CDR3 has 16 residues. Germline V gene sequence: CDR1 SGHRS, CDR2 YFSETQ. The V end lost 4 bases, the J end lost 3 bases, and 18 bases lay between the germline ends. CDR3 protein: CASSPPRDSTTDTQYF. In DNA form, the CDR3 reads TGCGCCAGCAGCCCCCCGCGGGACTCCACAACAGATACGCAGTATTTT.